This T cell receptor beta chain was profiled in a study of shared clonotypes between healthy human individuals. Adults of Caucasian background living in Nashville, Tennessee made up all donors. Data came from immunoSEQ multiplex PCR; TCRdb stores just in-frame clones and leaves some out. The sample consists of around 440,000 clones, 77% of them appearing once. The CDR3 sequence is 14 residues long. Germline V CDR1 and CDR2: GTSNPN, SVGIG (reference sequence). In regard to this clone: With a much larger clone just one base away, this may be a read error.

This clonotype originated in a woman in her 40s in good health. Some clones in this sample may be carry-over from other donors' samples. Input material: PBMCs. The V and J genes are TRBV30 and TRBJ1-3; D not certain. CDR3: CDWSERGSGNTIYF. Here the CDR3 DNA reads TGTGACTGGAGTGAGAGAGGCTCTGGAAACACCATATATTTT.